This record covers a single T cell receptor (beta chain). Its antigen remains unidentified. Without the conserved terminal phenylalanine or tryptophan, this CDR3 likely stems from a read error. The DNA is left out, because the CDR3 cannot be placed on it with certainty; the CDR3 is given as TCRdb lists it. The data derive from a study of tumor-infiltrating lymphocytes in primary liver carcinoma (dated by TCRdb to 2016 to 2017). Concerning the study at large: The five patients, three men and two women aged 30 to 69 years, had hepatocellular carcinoma (four) or combined HCC and intrahepatic cholangiocarcinoma (one). To link TCRbeta repertoire diversity with the local molecular phenotype, the approximately 25 tumor region samples were profiled using Agilent mRNA microarrays. Each sample produced roughly 3.5 to 7.13 million productive TCRbeta reads, and read depth showed no significant difference between tissue types. A total of some 35 specimens from 5 patients went through TCRbeta repertoire sequencing, namely 25 tumor regions, 5 adjacent noncancerous liver tissues and 5 peripheral blood samples. High reproducibility was observed for the technical replicate repertoires, with mean shared-clone rates approximately 0.92 and correlation coefficients above 0.95. For each liver tumor, the study sampled five regions along with adjacent normal tissue and blood, and applied TCRbeta repertoire sequencing, expression microarrays and whole-exome sequencing. The five patients had tumors staged T1-T3 N0M0, with maximum diameters ranging from about 4.2 to 11 cm. The full study reports these points: Bulk unsorted samples precluded comparing CD4+ and CD8+ T cell repertoires. The top 250 clones accounted for a significantly greater share of the repertoire in tumors than in blood (p = 0.039). With just a few patients in the study, the authors point out that the findings should be validated in a larger study. Because only the TCR beta chain was sequenced and unpaired alpha chains were not captured, true repertoire diversity is likely underestimated. Consistent with antigen-driven expansion, pairs of tumor regions showed higher repertoire overlap (mean about 35%) than either tumor-adjacent pairs (approximately 17%) or tumor-blood pairs (around 15%). Only about 8-24% of top clones were present in all five regions of a tumor, suggesting spatial heterogeneity of tumor-infiltrating T cells.

Counting both end residues, the CDR3 totals 14 amino acids. Without any cell sorting, total RNA and DNA were co-extracted from about 20-30 mg of bulk tissue using the AllPrep DNA/RNA mini kit. Roughly five patients with histopathologically diagnosed primary liver carcinoma underwent surgical resection in China between 2015 and 2016. Chronic HBV infection was present in the patients, and the patients were treatment-naive at sampling. Each tumor was sampled at five spatially separated regions: the superior, inferior, left-lateral and right-lateral poles and the tumor centre. According to histology, viable tumor cells made up more than 80% of every tumor sample. Fresh tumor and adjacent tissue pieces were bisected; one half was stored in RNAlater at -80°C, the other sent for histology. Using a constant-region primer and ProtoScript II reverse transcriptase, TCRbeta-specific cDNA was reverse-transcribed from 450 to 650 ng total RNA. TCRbeta libraries were built with three nested multiplex PCR rounds, a slightly modified ARM-PCR procedure. Multiplex TRBV1-TRBV30 forward primers and a Cbeta reverse primer were used in the first two PCR rounds, each of which was run for around 9 cycles. A final 25-cycle PCR with Deep VentR polymerase added sample barcodes and Illumina adapters. Before sequencing, amplicons of 200-500 bp were gel-purified using a QIAquick gel extraction kit. TCRbeta amplicons were sequenced on an Illumina HiSeq 2500 with 250-bp paired-end reads. In the authors' own workflow: Trimmomatic v0.33 was used to quality-trim the reads, and FLASH v1.2.11 was used to merge paired reads so that full CDR3 sequences could be recovered. MiGEC v1.2.1b assigned V, D and J germline segments to the rearranged TCRbeta sequences. Clonotype statistics and Shannon-Wiener diversity indices were calculated with VDJtools v1.0.0. Except for diversity analysis, only each sample's 250 most abundant clonotypes were used in subsequent analyses to reduce sampling bias. TCRdb trimmed public reads at Q25 via fastp, called clones via MiXCR and kept in-frame beta chains. CDR3 protein duplicates are merged, each entry listing the most common genes and DNA. TCRdb assigned the V and J calls; the authors' analysis was not used. This sample holds about 210,000 distinct CDR3 sequences; around four fifths were observed only once. The top ten constitute 15% to 20% of the sample.

The chain was built from TRBV12-3 or TRBV12-4 and TRBJ2-5; the listed D gene, TRBD1, was not tested against the DNA. The sequence came from a man between 35 and 55 years old with primary liver carcinoma and hepatitis B virus infection. Specimen: tumor tissue from primary liver carcinoma. The CDR3 protein: CASRGGTVQETQYI.